This T cell receptor (beta chain) was obtained from a study of glioma-infiltrating T cells after dendritic cell vaccination. Here immunoSEQ multiplex PCR was the method, and the copy in TCRdb shows in-frame clones only, minus some. This sample carries approximately 22,000 clones, 75% to 85% of them seen once, and the ten largest clones take roughly 35%. This clone has just one count. Antigen unknown. CDR3 length: 15 amino acids. Regarding the study as a whole: Higher TCR clonality did not directly relate to longer survival.

The specimen was blood, collected before dendritic cell vaccination. The chain has TRBV21-1 and TRBJ2-1; TRBD1, the table's D call, lacks a check against the DNA. TRBV21-1 is deemed a pseudogene. The source is a human donor with glioblastoma. The CDR3 region is CANYNRGTFYNEQFF. CDR3 DNA sequence: TGTGCCAACTACAATAGGGGTACCTTCTACAATGAGCAGTTCTTC.